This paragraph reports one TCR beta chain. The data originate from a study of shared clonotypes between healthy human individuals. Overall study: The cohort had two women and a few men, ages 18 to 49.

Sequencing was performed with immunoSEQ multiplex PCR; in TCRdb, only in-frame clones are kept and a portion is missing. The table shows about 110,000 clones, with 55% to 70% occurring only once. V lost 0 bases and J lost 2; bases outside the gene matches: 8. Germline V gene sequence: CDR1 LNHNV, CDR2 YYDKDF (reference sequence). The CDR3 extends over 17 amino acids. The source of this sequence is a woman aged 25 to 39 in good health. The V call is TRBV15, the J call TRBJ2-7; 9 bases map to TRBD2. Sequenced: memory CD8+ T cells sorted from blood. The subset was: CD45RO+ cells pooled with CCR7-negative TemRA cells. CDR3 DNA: TGTGCCACCAGCAGAGAACGGCTAGCGGGATCTACCTACGAGCAGTACTTC. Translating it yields CATSRERLAGSTYEQYF.